A selection of T cell receptor beta chains follows, all from one sample in a study of blood T cell repertoires in COVID-19. TCRdb's copy holds only in-frame clones and misses some; the assay was immunoSEQ multiplex PCR. The data contain tens of thousands of clones, about 84% of them singletons. The source material was peripheral blood. The source of these receptors is a human donor in a cohort sampled during active COVID-19. Each CDR3 is given with its conserved first and last residue. The D gene is left open where the match is weak. Clone size appears in some rows only: once, few, many, or a class for an expanded clone.

J gene: TRBJ2-2; V gene: TRBV9; clone size: few; D gene: TRBD2; CDR3 protein: CASSVGSSGRNTGELFF; CDR3 DNA: TGTGCCAGCAGCGTAGGCTCTAGCGGGAGGAACACCGGGGAGCTGTTTTTT
J gene: TRBJ2-3; V gene: TRBV5-1; clone size: -; D gene: TRBD1; CDR3 protein: CASSLATGTGGDTQYF; CDR3 DNA: TGCGCCAGCAGCTTGGCCACCGGGACAGGGGGAGATACGCAGTATTTT
J gene: TRBJ2-3; V gene: TRBV7-2; clone size: -; D gene: TRBD1; CDR3 protein: CASSLGRGQVGSSTDTQYF; CDR3 DNA: TGTGCCAGCAGCTTAGGTAGGGGACAGGTGGGATCGAGCACAGATACGCAGTATTTT
J gene: TRBJ2-5; V gene: TRBV6-2/TRBV6-3; clone size: -; D gene: TRBD2; CDR3 protein: CASSWRGGRETQYF; CDR3 DNA: TGTGCCAGCAGTTGGCGGGGGGGCCGAGAGACCCAGTACTTC
J gene: TRBJ1-6; V gene: TRBV2; clone size: -; D gene: TRBD1; CDR3 protein: CASSDPDRVEPSRSYNSPLHF; CDR3 DNA: TGTGCCAGCAGTGACCCCGACAGGGTAGAACCCAGTCGGTCCTATAATTCACCCCTCCACTTT
J gene: TRBJ2-7; V gene: TRBV28; clone size: -; D gene: -; CDR3 protein: CASSLRLTYEQYF; CDR3 DNA: TGTGCCAGCAGTTTAAGACTTACCTACGAGCAGTACTTC
J gene: TRBJ2-7; V gene: TRBV2; clone size: -; D gene: -; CDR3 protein: CASIERTPDIHEQYF; CDR3 DNA: TGTGCCAGCATCGAACGGACACCCGACATCCACGAGCAGTACTTC
J gene: TRBJ2-1; V gene: TRBV3-1/TRBV3-2; clone size: -; D gene: -; CDR3 protein: CASSQQGNEQFF; CDR3 DNA: TGTGCCAGCAGCCAACAGGGGAATGAGCAGTTCTTC
J gene: TRBJ2-1; V gene: TRBV5-4; clone size: -; D gene: -; CDR3 protein: CASSRVWNEQFF; CDR3 DNA: TGTGCCAGCAGCCGAGTGTGGAATGAGCAGTTCTTC
J gene: TRBJ2-2; V gene: TRBV2; clone size: -; D gene: -; CDR3 protein: CASSDSLGLVGELFF; CDR3 DNA: TGTGCCAGCAGTGACTCGCTAGGTTTGGTCGGGGAGCTGTTTTTT
J gene: TRBJ1-2; V gene: TRBV19; clone size: -; D gene: -; CDR3 protein: CASRLGDYTF; CDR3 DNA: TGTGCCAGTAGGTTAGGGGACTACACCTTC
J gene: TRBJ2-1; V gene: TRBV15; clone size: -; D gene: -; CDR3 protein: CATSRGLEQFF; CDR3 DNA: TGTGCCACCAGCAGGGGCTTGGAGCAGTTCTTC
J gene: TRBJ2-1; V gene: TRBV7-2; clone size: -; D gene: TRBD2; CDR3 protein: CASSLGGGAINEQFF; CDR3 DNA: TGTGCCAGCAGCTTAGGCGGGGGGGCGATCAATGAGCAGTTCTTC
J gene: TRBJ2-5; V gene: TRBV3-1/TRBV3-2; clone size: -; D gene: TRBD2; CDR3 protein: CASSPRLAGHQETQYF; CDR3 DNA: TGTGCCAGCAGCCCCCGTCTAGCGGGTCACCAAGAGACCCAGTACTTC
J gene: TRBJ2-1; V gene: TRBV27; clone size: -; D gene: TRBD2; CDR3 protein: CASSFSASGRNEQFF; CDR3 DNA: TGTGCCAGCAGTTTTTCGGCTAGCGGAAGGAATGAGCAGTTCTTC
J gene: TRBJ2-1; V gene: TRBV11-2; clone size: few; D gene: TRBD2; CDR3 protein: CASSSGGGYNEQFF; CDR3 DNA: TGTGCCAGCAGCTCGGGAGGCGGATACAATGAGCAGTTCTTC
J gene: TRBJ1-1; V gene: TRBV15; clone size: few; D gene: TRBD1; CDR3 protein: CATSRVDRGYTEAFF; CDR3 DNA: TGTGCCACCAGCAGAGTCGACAGGGGCTACACTGAAGCTTTCTTT
J gene: TRBJ1-6; V gene: TRBV19; clone size: -; D gene: TRBD1; CDR3 protein: CASSETGTTLSPLHF; CDR3 DNA: TGTGCCAGTAGCGAGACAGGGACGACCCTTTCACCCCTCCACTTT
J gene: TRBJ1-1; V gene: TRBV25-1; clone size: -; D gene: TRBD1; CDR3 protein: CASRQGLTEAFF; CDR3 DNA: TGTGCCAGCAGACAGGGGCTCACTGAAGCTTTCTTT
J gene: TRBJ2-7; V gene: TRBV24-1; clone size: -; D gene: -; CDR3 protein: CATSGGREQYF; CDR3 DNA: TGTGCCACCAGTGGTGGGCGCGAGCAGTACTTC
J gene: TRBJ2-3; V gene: TRBV30; clone size: -; D gene: TRBD1; CDR3 protein: CAWSHGTGGTDTQYF; CDR3 DNA: TGTGCCTGGAGCCATGGGACAGGGGGCACAGATACGCAGTATTTT
J gene: TRBJ1-1; V gene: TRBV12-3/TRBV12-4; clone size: -; D gene: -; CDR3 protein: CASSFRADTEAFF; CDR3 DNA: TGTGCCAGCAGTTTCAGGGCCGACACTGAAGCTTTCTTT
J gene: TRBJ2-1; V gene: TRBV11-3; clone size: once; D gene: TRBD2; CDR3 protein: CASQRGGPYNEQFF; CDR3 DNA: TGTGCCAGCCAGCGGGGGGGCCCCTACAATGAGCAGTTCTTC
J gene: TRBJ2-2; V gene: TRBV5-1; clone size: -; D gene: -; CDR3 protein: CASLPSVGGSTGELFF; CDR3 DNA: TGCGCCAGCCTGCCGTCCGTCGGGGGATCCACCGGGGAGCTGTTTTTT
J gene: TRBJ1-6; V gene: TRBV9; clone size: -; D gene: -; CDR3 protein: CASSASGTTTDSPLHF; CDR3 DNA: TGTGCCAGCAGCGCATCCGGGACAACAACCGATTCACCCCTCCACTTT
J gene: TRBJ2-5; V gene: TRBV19; clone size: -; D gene: -; CDR3 protein: CASRRTASQETQYF; CDR3 DNA: TGTGCCAGTAGAAGGACAGCCTCCCAGGAGACCCAGTACTTC
J gene: TRBJ1-2; V gene: TRBV5-1; clone size: -; D gene: TRBD1; CDR3 protein: CASSLAGTGLYGYTF; CDR3 DNA: TGCGCCAGCAGCTTGGCCGGGACAGGGCTGTATGGCTACACCTTC
J gene: TRBJ2-7; V gene: TRBV27; clone size: -; D gene: TRBD2; CDR3 protein: CASTDMRLAGTEQYF; CDR3 DNA: TGTGCCAGCACCGATATGCGGCTAGCGGGAACCGAGCAGTACTTC
J gene: TRBJ2-1; V gene: TRBV5-3; clone size: -; D gene: -; CDR3 protein: CARSFRQARTNEQFF; CDR3 DNA: TGTGCCAGAAGCTTCCGACAGGCGAGGACCAATGAGCAGTTCTTC
J gene: TRBJ2-1; V gene: TRBV5-6; clone size: -; D gene: TRBD2; CDR3 protein: CASSPGGTSSYNEQFF; CDR3 DNA: TGTGCCAGCAGCCCGGGGGGGACCTCTTCCTACAATGAGCAGTTCTTC
J gene: TRBJ2-5; V gene: TRBV10-3; clone size: -; D gene: TRBD2; CDR3 protein: CAISSGTSGEETQYF; CDR3 DNA: TGTGCCATCAGTTCCGGGACTAGCGGGGAGGAGACCCAGTACTTC
J gene: TRBJ2-3; V gene: TRBV4-1; clone size: -; D gene: -; CDR3 protein: CASSQVGVDTQYF; CDR3 DNA: TGCGCCAGCAGCCAAGTCGGGGTGGATACGCAGTATTTT
J gene: TRBJ1-1; V gene: TRBV3-1/TRBV3-2; clone size: -; D gene: -; CDR3 protein: CASSQVAVDNTEAFF; CDR3 DNA: TGTGCCAGCAGCCAAGTGGCCGTCGATAACACTGAAGCTTTCTTT
J gene: TRBJ2-5; V gene: TRBV5-1; clone size: -; D gene: TRBD1; CDR3 protein: CASSLRDRENFETQYF; CDR3 DNA: TGCGCCAGCAGCCTCCGGGACAGGGAGAATTTTGAGACCCAGTACTTC
J gene: TRBJ2-5; V gene: TRBV29-1; clone size: -; D gene: -; CDR3 protein: CSVEKVGPGRRETQYF; CDR3 DNA: TGCAGCGTTGAGAAAGTTGGTCCAGGGCGGCGCGAGACCCAGTACTTC
J gene: TRBJ2-1; V gene: TRBV9; clone size: -; D gene: -; CDR3 protein: CASSVAGLSYNEQFF; CDR3 DNA: TGTGCCAGCAGCGTTGCAGGGTTATCCTACAATGAGCAGTTCTTC
J gene: TRBJ1-1; V gene: TRBV10-3; clone size: -; D gene: TRBD1; CDR3 protein: CAIKSRGRVTEAFF; CDR3 DNA: TGTGCCATCAAGAGTAGGGGGCGAGTCACTGAAGCTTTCTTT
J gene: TRBJ1-1; V gene: TRBV9; clone size: -; D gene: -; CDR3 protein: CASSVVLNTEAFF; CDR3 DNA: TGTGCCAGCAGCGTAGTATTGAACACTGAAGCTTTCTTT
J gene: TRBJ1-1; V gene: TRBV5-1; clone size: -; D gene: -; CDR3 protein: CASSLARGSSVEAFF; CDR3 DNA: TGCGCCAGCAGCTTGGCTAGGGGGAGCAGTGTTGAAGCTTTCTTT
J gene: TRBJ1-1; V gene: TRBV15; clone size: -; D gene: -; CDR3 protein: CATEGSTKALEGNMNTEAFF; CDR3 DNA: TGTGCCACCGAAGGGTCAACCAAGGCTCTCGAGGGAAACATGAACACTGAAGCTTTCTTT
J gene: TRBJ2-1; V gene: TRBV19; clone size: -; D gene: TRBD2; CDR3 protein: CATRVAGGSYNEQFF; CDR3 DNA: TGTGCCACCAGGGTGGCGGGAGGAAGCTACAATGAGCAGTTCTTC